This passage covers 18 T cell receptor beta chains from one sample sequenced in a study of cytomegalovirus exposure and HLA in healthy donors. The study ran its PCR with 60 Vbeta and 13 Jbeta primers. The protocol was immunoSEQ multiplex PCR, while the TCRdb copy is restricted to in-frame clones and leaves out a portion. The sample shows around 93,000 clones, roughly four fifths of them seen only once. Sequencing was performed on PBMCs. The receptor source for this set is a man aged 25 to 40 in good health and CMV-seropositive.

The table lists this clone with a count of one. V is TRBV11-3 and J is TRBJ2-5, with TRBD1 matching over 7 bases. With the DNA end fitting TRBJ2-7 better, the J assignment may be wrong. Germline V gives CDR1 SGHNT, CDR2 YENEEA. The CDR3 contains 13 residues. This chain's CDR3 is CASSSRDSYEQYF. CDR3 nucleotide sequence: TGTGCCAGCAGCTCCAGGGACAGCTACGAGCAGTACTTC.

The sample holds one count of this clone. The chain links TRBV29-1 to TRBJ1-5, with 7 bases matching TRBD1. This CDR3 comprises 15 residues. Losses at the gene ends were 8 bases for V and 3 bases for J; bases not matched to a gene: 13. The germline V gene has CDR1 SQVTM and CDR2 ANQGSEA. The DNA of the CDR3 is TGCAGCCTAGTGGCGGGACAGAAAAACAATCAGCCCCAGCATTTT. Protein sequence: CSLVAGQKNNQPQHF.

This chain joins TRBV27 and TRBJ2-7; 9 positions agree with TRBD2. The V and J ends lost 5 bases and 2 bases, in that order; junction bases with no gene match: 13. Germline values: CDR1 MNHEY, CDR2 SMNVEV (reference sequence). The CDR3 is 17 residues long. In DNA form, the CDR3 reads TGTGCCAGCAGTCCATCAGATTTAGCGGGAGCTCCCTACGAGCAGTACTTC. The encoded protein is CASSPSDLAGAPYEQYF.

J is TRBJ2-1 and V is TRBV7-9, with 8 bases matching TRBD2. The CDR3 has 18 amino acids. Per the germline V gene, CDR1 is SEHNR and CDR2 is FQNEAQ (reference sequence). V gave up 1 base and J gave up 5 bases; unmatched junction bases: 13. The CDR3 coding sequence is TGTGCCAGCAGCTTAGATCGAGCGGGAGTTTTCGCCCACAATGAGCAGTTCTTC. Its translation: CASSLDRAGVFAHNEQFF.

V and J are TRBV28 and TRBJ2-5, with TRBD1 identical over 11 bases. The CDR3 totals 16 residues. The V gene's germline CDR1 is MDHEN and CDR2 SYDVKM. After removal of 5 bases from V and 5 bases from J, the junction contained 10 bases not matched to a gene. The CDR3 loop is CASSLDRGPGIETQYF. The DNA for the CDR3 is TGTGCCAGCAGTCTGGACAGGGGGCCAGGGATTGAGACCCAGTACTTC.

The chain couples TRBV29-1 to TRBJ1-1; the D gene is possibly TRBD1 (6 bases). Germline V gene data show CDR1 as SQVTM and CDR2 as ANQGSEA. V gave up 4 bases and J gave up 4 bases, with 10 bases separating them. The CDR3 has 12 residues. The CDR3 protein is CSVVQGTTEAFF. For the CDR3, the DNA is TGCAGCGTTGTGCAGGGGACCACTGAAGCTTTCTTT. Drawing the rest from reference TRBV29-1 and TRBJ1-1, the complete variable domain is SAVISQKPSRDICQRGTSLTIQCQVDSQVTMMFWYRQQPGQSLTLIATANQGSEATYESGFVIDKFPISRPNLTFSTLTVSNMSPEDSSIYLCSVVQGTTEAFFGQGTRLTVV.

The rearrangement uses TRBV5-1 and TRBJ2-1, with 7 bases identical to TRBD2. Germline V gene sequence: CDR1 SGHRS, CDR2 YFSETQ. This CDR3 is 15 amino acids long. Germline trimming cut 1 base from V and 6 bases from J; bases unmatched to any gene: 7. The CDR3 protein is CASSLLAGASNEQFF. CDR3 sequence (DNA): TGCGCCAGCAGCTTGCTTGCGGGAGCGTCCAATGAGCAGTTCTTC.

The J gene is TRBJ2-5, the V gene TRBV28; 7 nucleotides agree with TRBD1. The length of the CDR3 is 15 residues. V lost 5 bases and J lost 1; bases outside the gene matches: 7. Germline-derived CDR1 and CDR2 are MDHEN and SYDVKM. The CDR3 nucleotides read TGTGCCAGCAGTAGACCCGGGACAGCCCAAGAGACCCAGTACTTC. It yields the protein CASSRPGTAQETQYF.

V usage is TRBV6-6 and J usage is TRBJ1-2; 8 nucleotides line up with TRBD1. Germline values: CDR1 MNHNY, CDR2 SVGAGI (reference sequence). The CDR3 has 13 amino acids. Trimming at V came to 6 bases and at J to 8 bases, leaving 8 bases not matched to a gene. The CDR3 sequence: CASRPRTGFGYTF. The CDR3 DNA reads as TGTGCCAGCAGGCCCCGGACAGGGTTCGGCTACACCTTC.

This clone was recorded a few times. The gene calls are TRBV28 and TRBJ2-7; D gene uncertain. Looked up from germline, CDR1 is MDHEN and CDR2 is SYDVKM. Deletions cut 8 bases from V and 0 bases from J, with 8 bases between. CDR3 length equals 12 residues. The CDR3 bases are TGTGCCAGCGGCGGCGTCTCCTACGAGCAGTACTTC. It specifies CASGGVSYEQYF.

This sequence joins TRBV27 and TRBJ2-5, with TRBD2 identical over 7 bases. The J call may be incorrect, as the DNA end agrees better with TRBJ2-7. The CDR3 covers 14 residues. Germline values: CDR1 MNHEY, CDR2 SMNVEV (reference sequence). Here the CDR3 reads CASRGGSRRYEQYF. CDR3 bases: TGTGCCAGCAGGGGCGGGAGCAGGCGCTACGAGCAGTACTTC.

This chain uses TRBV18 with TRBJ1-5; tentative D call: TRBD1 (6 bases). The germline V gene has CDR1 KGHSH and CDR2 LQKENI. V was clipped by 2 bases and J by 0 bases, with 11 bases between them. There are 16 residues in the CDR3. The CDR3 DNA is TGTGCCAGCTCACCAGGCACAGGGAATAGCAATCAGCCCCAGCATTTT. It encodes CASSPGTGNSNQPQHF.

V gene TRBV5-1 combines with J gene TRBJ2-4, with a possible D match to TRBD1 (6 bases). Trimming stripped 4 bases from V and 0 bases from J, with 20 bases between. The CDR3 totals 18 residues. Germline CDR1 reads SGHRS; CDR2 reads YFSETQ. CDR3 sequence: CASSPGQHDRKAKNIQYF. Here the CDR3 DNA reads TGCGCCAGCAGCCCGGGACAACACGACAGAAAAGCCAAAAACATTCAGTACTTC. The full variable domain, its missing parts supplied by reference TRBV5-1 and TRBJ2-4, is KAGVTQTPRYLIKTRGQQVTLSCSPISGHRSVSWYQQTPGQGLQFLFEYFSETQRNKGNFPGRFSGRQFSNSRSEMNVSTLELGDSALYLCASSPGQHDRKAKNIQYFGAGTRLSVL.

The rearrangement links TRBV5-1 to TRBJ1-1; 9 bases line up with TRBD1. J lost 5 bases, V lost 2 bases, and 13 bases had no gene match. This CDR3 region has 17 residues. Germline CDR1 and CDR2: SGHRS and YFSETQ. The CDR3 bases are TGCGCCAGCAGCTTCGGCCTACAGGGGGCTGTGGGGACTGAAGCTTTCTTT. This translates into CASSFGLQGAVGTEAFF.

The J gene is TRBJ2-1, the V gene TRBV20-1; D is possibly TRBD2 (6 bases). With 3 bases removed from V and 7 bases from J, the gap between germline ends came to 7 bases. In germline, CDR1 is DFQATT, CDR2 SNEGSKA (reference sequence). CDR3 size: 11 residues. This CDR3 is CSARGGNEQFF. The CDR3 bases are TGCAGTGCTAGGGGGGGTAATGAGCAGTTCTTC.

This clone was seen more than once but under ten times. The chain uses TRBV6-5 and TRBJ1-5; 7 bases are a match to TRBD1. Looked up from germline, CDR1 is MNHEY and CDR2 is SVGAGI. The CDR3 is 15 amino acids. Unmatched junction bases numbered 9, after V lost 6 bases and J lost 4 bases. CDR3 DNA sequence: TGTGCCAGCAGAACGACAGGGTGGGGGAATCAGCCCCAGCATTTT. Its protein product is CASRTTGWGNQPQHF.

The rearrangement uses TRBV6-1 and TRBJ2-1; TRBD1 aligns across 9 bases. Germline-derived CDR1 and CDR2 are MNHNS and SASEGT. The CDR3 is 16 residues long. V lost 3 bases to trimming and J lost 5 bases; unmatched junction nucleotides: 8. The CDR3 loop is CASSDWVGQGDNEQFF. The CDR3 DNA reads as TGTGCCAGCAGTGATTGGGTGGGACAGGGCGACAATGAGCAGTTCTTC.

This clone appeared a single time. V and J are TRBV5-1 and TRBJ1-2; the D is unclear. The CDR3 consists of 15 residues. Germline loops: CDR1 SGHRS, CDR2 YFSETQ. V shed 0 bases and J shed 4 bases, with 13 bases lying between them. The chain's CDR3 is CASSLGVKNFYGYTF. The DNA of the CDR3 is TGCGCCAGCAGCTTGGGCGTAAAAAACTTCTATGGCTACACCTTC. The full variable domain, with the rest looked up from reference TRBV5-1 and TRBJ1-2, is KAGVTQTPRYLIKTRGQQVTLSCSPISGHRSVSWYQQTPGQGLQFLFEYFSETQRNKGNFPGRFSGRQFSNSRSEMNVSTLELGDSALYLCASSLGVKNFYGYTFGSGTRLTVV.